This is a list of T cell receptor beta chains from one sample in a study of cytomegalovirus exposure and HLA in healthy donors. Only in-frame clones appear in the TCRdb table, and some are missing; sequencing was by immunoSEQ multiplex PCR. The sample contains roughly 230,000 clones, more than 70% of which appear only once. Input material: PBMCs. The receptors originated from a boy aged 5-17 years in good health and CMV-seronegative. The CDR3 runs from the conserved cysteine through the conserved F or W. The size of a clone is reported for some rows only, either as once, few or many, or as a class for expanded clones.

clone size | J gene | CDR3 length | V gene | CDR3 protein
once | TRBJ1-1 | 15 | TRBV19 | CASRSHGVVNTEAFF
once | TRBJ2-1 | 11 | TRBV2 | CASSEPGTGFF
NA | TRBJ1-6 | 18 | TRBV5-4 | CASSFGVEGARYNSPLHF
NA | TRBJ2-1 | 13 | TRBV30 | CAWGREFMNEQFF
NA | TRBJ1-6 | 15 | TRBV15 | CATRDRGTYNSPLHF
NA | TRBJ2-3 | 14 | TRBV30 | CAWSRGQGIDTQYF
NA | TRBJ1-5 | 17 | TRBV7-9 | CASSYVRSGGSNQPQHF
once | TRBJ2-3 | 20 | TRBV5-1 | CASSFPGLGVGTSGGDTQYF
NA | TRBJ1-1 | 13 | TRBV29-1 | CSVAGLMNTEAFF
once | TRBJ2-1 | 18 | TRBV9 | CASSLWTSGSRTYNEQFF